This entry is about one TCR beta chain. Its specificity is unknown. The test was conducted at deep level. TCRdb's copy holds only in-frame clones and misses some; the assay was immunoSEQ multiplex PCR. Here the sample spans 500,000 or so clones, around 95% being singletons. This CDR3 is built from 17 residues. V dropped 3 bases and J dropped 6; count of bases not matched to a gene: 15. Per the germline V gene, CDR1 is WSHSY and CDR2 is SAAADI. Those who donated, Caucasian adults without exception, all lived in Nashville, Tennessee. The data were obtained in a study of shared clonotypes between healthy human individuals. Study-wide results and caveats: With several donors compared, around 4.7% of naive CD4 clonotypes were shared. Blood alone was sampled, and tissue repertoires likely differ.

Sequencing was carried out using naive CD4+ T cells sorted from blood. As to subset: CD45RA+ positively selected. This clonotype originated in a young woman in good health. The genes are TRBV10-2 and TRBJ1-2, with TRBD1 matching over 8 bases. CDR3 region: CASSDKGRRDRSNGYTF. The CDR3 DNA sequence: TGCGCCAGCAGTGATAAGGGGCGCCGGGACAGGTCCAATGGCTACACCTTC.